Listed below are T cell receptor beta chains from one sample, sequenced in a study of blood T cell repertoires in COVID-19. This table comes from immunoSEQ multiplex PCR, and its TCRdb copy is limited to in-frame clones, with some not included. This sample carries around 170,000 clones, roughly four fifths of them seen once, and the ten largest clones take roughly 6.6%. The sequenced sample was peripheral blood. Receptor source: a middle-aged woman with acute or convalescent COVID-19. Both conserved end residues are part of each CDR3. D genes are given only for firm matches. Clone size is shown for a subset of rows, as once, few, many or a class of expanded clone.

V gene: TRBV7-9; D gene: -; clone size: -; J gene: TRBJ2-3; CDR3 protein: CASSAIRGGTQYF; CDR3 DNA: TGTGCCAGCAGCGCGATAAGAGGGGGTACGCAGTATTTT
V gene: TRBV27; D gene: TRBD2; clone size: once; J gene: TRBJ2-7; CDR3 protein: CASSFAGTSGYEQYF; CDR3 DNA: TGTGCCAGCAGTTTTGCCGGGACTAGCGGATACGAGCAGTACTTC
V gene: TRBV24-1; D gene: TRBD2; clone size: -; J gene: TRBJ2-1; CDR3 protein: CATSDLGLAGDNEQFF; CDR3 DNA: TGTGCCACCAGTGATTTGGGACTAGCGGGTGACAATGAGCAGTTCTTC
V gene: TRBV28; D gene: -; clone size: -; J gene: TRBJ2-5; CDR3 protein: CATGQILQETQYF; CDR3 DNA: TGTGCCACCGGACAGATACTTCAAGAGACCCAGTACTTC
V gene: TRBV6-5; D gene: -; clone size: few; J gene: TRBJ1-2; CDR3 protein: CASRRRGIGYTF; CDR3 DNA: TGTGCCAGCAGGAGGAGGGGTATAGGCTACACCTTC
V gene: TRBV7-8; D gene: TRBD2; clone size: few; J gene: TRBJ2-5; CDR3 protein: CASSFTSGRAPAQETQYF; CDR3 DNA: TGTGCCAGCAGCTTCACTAGCGGGAGGGCCCCGGCCCAAGAGACCCAGTACTTC
V gene: TRBV6-5; D gene: TRBD1; clone size: -; J gene: TRBJ2-7; CDR3 protein: CASYPGQGIEQYF; CDR3 DNA: TGTGCCAGCTATCCGGGACAGGGAATCGAGCAGTACTTC
V gene: TRBV19; D gene: TRBD2; clone size: -; J gene: TRBJ2-7; CDR3 protein: CASSMRAGGFYEQYF; CDR3 DNA: TGTGCCAGTAGTATGCGGGCGGGAGGGTTCTACGAGCAGTACTTC
V gene: TRBV2; D gene: TRBD1; clone size: -; J gene: TRBJ1-4; CDR3 protein: CASSAYGTEAEKLFF; CDR3 DNA: TGTGCCAGCAGTGCTTACGGGACAGAGGCTGAAAAACTGTTTTTT
V gene: TRBV5-6; D gene: -; clone size: -; J gene: TRBJ2-1; CDR3 protein: CASSLSGGDLVYNEQFF; CDR3 DNA: TGTGCCAGCAGCCTGAGTGGGGGCGACCTGGTTTACAATGAGCAGTTCTTC
V gene: TRBV4-1; D gene: -; clone size: few; J gene: TRBJ2-3; CDR3 protein: CASSLGMSGPDTQYF; CDR3 DNA: TGCGCCAGCAGCCTTGGGATGAGCGGCCCAGATACGCAGTATTTT
V gene: TRBV6-4; D gene: TRBD1; clone size: -; J gene: TRBJ2-2; CDR3 protein: CASSYDRAGELFF; CDR3 DNA: TGTGCCAGCAGTTATGACAGGGCCGGGGAGCTGTTTTTT
V gene: TRBV28; D gene: TRBD1; clone size: -; J gene: TRBJ1-1; CDR3 protein: CASSSKRTGGWLSEAFF; CDR3 DNA: TGTGCCAGCAGTTCGAAAAGGACAGGGGGTTGGTTATCTGAAGCTTTCTTT
V gene: TRBV28; D gene: -; clone size: once; J gene: TRBJ1-2; CDR3 protein: CASSFRGAGYGYTF; CDR3 DNA: TGTGCCAGCAGTTTTCGGGGGGCGGGCTATGGCTACACCTTC
V gene: TRBV18; D gene: -; clone size: -; J gene: TRBJ1-1; CDR3 protein: CASSPGASGSEAFF; CDR3 DNA: TGTGCCAGCTCACCGGGGGCTTCAGGAAGTGAAGCTTTCTTT
V gene: TRBV27; D gene: TRBD1; clone size: -; J gene: TRBJ2-1; CDR3 protein: CASSPGQGGPYNEQFF; CDR3 DNA: TGTGCCAGCAGTCCTGGACAGGGGGGACCCTACAATGAGCAGTTCTTC
V gene: TRBV19; D gene: -; clone size: -; J gene: TRBJ1-5; CDR3 protein: CASSPLGNQPQHF; CDR3 DNA: TGTGCCAGTAGTCCGCTAGGCAATCAGCCCCAGCATTTT
V gene: TRBV5-5; D gene: -; clone size: few; J gene: TRBJ1-6; CDR3 protein: CASSFGSGSYNSPLHF; CDR3 DNA: TGTGCCAGCAGCTTTGGGAGCGGGTCCTATAATTCACCCCTCCACTTT
V gene: TRBV29-1; D gene: -; clone size: -; J gene: TRBJ1-1; CDR3 protein: CSVLGQGGTEAFF; CDR3 DNA: TGCAGCGTCTTGGGGCAGGGTGGCACTGAAGCTTTCTTT
V gene: TRBV6-5; D gene: TRBD1; clone size: -; J gene: TRBJ2-7; CDR3 protein: CASRGPGQGEQYF; CDR3 DNA: TGTGCCAGCAGAGGACCGGGACAGGGCGAGCAGTACTTC
V gene: TRBV6-5; D gene: -; clone size: once; J gene: TRBJ1-2; CDR3 protein: CASSTTAHGYTF; CDR3 DNA: TGTGCCAGCAGTACGACAGCCCATGGCTACACCTTC
V gene: TRBV9; D gene: -; clone size: -; J gene: TRBJ1-5; CDR3 protein: CASSVGQNQPQHF; CDR3 DNA: TGTGCCAGCAGCGTAGGCCAGAATCAGCCCCAGCATTTT
V gene: TRBV18; D gene: -; clone size: -; J gene: TRBJ2-3; CDR3 protein: CASSLPPPDTQYF; CDR3 DNA: TGTGCCAGCTCTCTCCCCCCCCCAGATACGCAGTATTTT
V gene: TRBV28; D gene: -; clone size: -; J gene: TRBJ2-7; CDR3 protein: CASDRGLRYEQYF; CDR3 DNA: TGTGCCAGCGATCGAGGGTTGAGGTACGAGCAGTACTTC
V gene: TRBV30; D gene: -; clone size: -; J gene: TRBJ1-2; CDR3 protein: CACEESPREANGGYTF; CDR3 DNA: TGTGCCTGCGAAGAGAGCCCCAGGGAGGCAAATGGTGGCTACACCTTC
V gene: TRBV15; D gene: -; clone size: once; J gene: TRBJ1-1; CDR3 protein: CATRGGAGTEAFF; CDR3 DNA: TGTGCCACCAGGGGAGGGGCGGGCACTGAAGCTTTCTTT
V gene: TRBV2; D gene: -; clone size: few; J gene: TRBJ1-1; CDR3 protein: CASSVLQGAEAFF; CDR3 DNA: TGTGCCAGCAGTGTATTACAGGGAGCTGAAGCTTTCTTT
V gene: TRBV4-1; D gene: TRBD2; clone size: -; J gene: TRBJ2-1; CDR3 protein: CASSQEGGLAGAYNEQFF; CDR3 DNA: TGCGCCAGCAGCCAAGAGGGGGGACTAGCGGGAGCCTACAATGAGCAGTTCTTC
V gene: TRBV10-3; D gene: -; clone size: once; J gene: TRBJ2-7; CDR3 protein: CAISESAREGIFKQYF; CDR3 DNA: TGTGCCATCAGTGAATCCGCCCGGGAAGGGATCTTCAAGCAGTACTTC
V gene: TRBV5-4; D gene: -; clone size: -; J gene: TRBJ2-7; CDR3 protein: CASSFRLAVEQYF; CDR3 DNA: TGTGCCAGCAGCTTCAGGTTAGCGGTCGAGCAGTACTTC
V gene: TRBV19; D gene: TRBD1; clone size: -; J gene: TRBJ1-2; CDR3 protein: CASTPTTDRDYGYTF; CDR3 DNA: TGTGCCAGTACCCCGACGACAGACAGGGACTATGGCTACACCTTC
V gene: TRBV19; D gene: -; clone size: -; J gene: TRBJ2-1; CDR3 protein: CASRMGGYNEQFF; CDR3 DNA: TGTGCCAGTAGGATGGGGGGTTACAATGAGCAGTTCTTC
V gene: TRBV5-4; D gene: TRBD1; clone size: -; J gene: TRBJ1-1; CDR3 protein: CASSSQGARGAFF; CDR3 DNA: TGTGCCAGCAGCTCCCAGGGGGCGCGGGGAGCTTTCTTT